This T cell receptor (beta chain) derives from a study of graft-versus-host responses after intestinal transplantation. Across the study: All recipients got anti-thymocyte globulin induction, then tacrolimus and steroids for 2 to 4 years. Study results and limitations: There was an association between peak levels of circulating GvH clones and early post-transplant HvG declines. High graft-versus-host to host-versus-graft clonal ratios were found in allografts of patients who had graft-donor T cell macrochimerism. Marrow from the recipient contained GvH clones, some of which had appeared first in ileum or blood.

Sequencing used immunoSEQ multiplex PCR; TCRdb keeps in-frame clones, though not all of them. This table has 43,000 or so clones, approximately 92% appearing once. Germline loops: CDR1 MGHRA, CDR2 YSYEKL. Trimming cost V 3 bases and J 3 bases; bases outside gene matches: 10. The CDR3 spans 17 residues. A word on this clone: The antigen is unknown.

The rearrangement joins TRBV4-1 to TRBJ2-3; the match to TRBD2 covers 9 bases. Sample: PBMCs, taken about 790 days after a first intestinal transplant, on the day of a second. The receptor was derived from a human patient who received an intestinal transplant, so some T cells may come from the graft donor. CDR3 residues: CASSQVSGRTLTDTQYF. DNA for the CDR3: TGCGCCAGCAGCCAGGTCAGCGGGAGGACCTTGACAGATACGCAGTATTTT.